The 7 T cell receptor beta chains listed next were all sequenced from one sample in a study of identical twins. TCRdb reanalysed the 5' RACE reads using MiXCR and keeps one entry per CDR3 protein. The table shows under 250,000 distinct CDR3 sequences, with under 10% occurring only once. These data are also associated with another study on yellow fever vaccine responses in identical twins.

Material: memory (CD45RO+) T cells sorted from blood. The receptor source for this set is a woman aged 18-29 years in good health.

V and J are TRBV29-1 and TRBJ1-1; D call uncertain. Germline CDR1 SQVTM, CDR2 ANQGSEA. The CDR3 runs to 12 residues. V shed 7 bases and J shed 3 bases, with 12 bases lying between them. The CDR3 loop is CSGGRRDTEAFF. CDR3 bases: TGCAGCGGTGGGAGGAGGGACACTGAAGCTTTCTTT.

This clonotype was detected many times. The V call is TRBV5-1, the J call TRBJ1-4; 8 bases line up with TRBD1. Germline CDR1 and CDR2: SGHRS and YFSETQ. V shed 4 bases, J shed 3 bases, and the junction held 5 bases outside the gene matches. The CDR3 totals 15 residues. The CDR3 loop is CASSKDRVANEKLFF. CDR3 in DNA: TGCGCCAGCAGCAAGGACAGGGTTGCTAATGAAAAACTGTTTTTT.

This clonotype has a handful of counts. The V and J genes are TRBV10-3 and TRBJ2-1; a weak D match, TRBD1 (5 bases). Trimming took 3 bases from V and 4 from J, leaving 13 bases between them. This CDR3 has 15 residues. From germline, CDR1 is ENHRY and CDR2 SYGVKD. CDR3 amino acids: CAISERDSTYNEQFF. In nucleotides, the CDR3 is TGTGCCATCAGTGAAAGAGACAGCACATACAATGAGCAGTTCTTC.

This clonotype was counted ten times or more. J is TRBJ2-1 and V is TRBV28; a possible D gene is TRBD1 (5 bases). Germline lookup yields CDR1 MDHEN and CDR2 SYDVKM. The V end was cut by 1 base, the J end by 7 bases, with 17 bases between. The CDR3 is made up of 16 amino acids. CDR3 protein: CASSLSGQGGLNEQFF. The CDR3 DNA reads as TGTGCCAGCAGTTTATCGGGTCAGGGTGGCCTGAATGAGCAGTTCTTC. Complete variable domain (other parts from reference TRBV28 and TRBJ2-1): DVKVTQSSRYLVKRTGEKVFLECVQDMDHENMFWYRQDPGLGLRLIYFSYDVKMKEKGDIPEGYSVSREKKERFSLILESASTNQTSMYLCASSLSGQGGLNEQFFGPGTRLTVL.

This clonotype has at least ten counts. V gene TRBV9 combines with J gene TRBJ2-7; D is possibly TRBD2 (6 bases). V was clipped by 4 bases and J by 4 bases, with 21 bases between them. This CDR3 comprises 16 residues. Per the germline V gene, CDR1 is SGDLS and CDR2 is YYNGEE. CDR3 amino acids: CASSPSGGNSQYEQYF. The CDR3 region has the DNA TGTGCCAGCAGCCCCTCTGGGGGGAACAGCCAGTACGAGCAGTACTTC.

The chain recombines TRBV11-2 with TRBJ2-5; 15 bases are a match to TRBD2. The CDR3 spans 19 residues. J gave up 4 bases and V 5 bases, and 14 bases lay outside the gene matches. CDR1 SGHAT and CDR2 FQNNGV come from the germline V gene. Written as DNA, the CDR3 is TGTGCCAGCAGCCCCCGGATGGGACTAGCGGGGGGACGCGGAGAGACCCAGTACTTC. This gives the protein CASSPRMGLAGGRGETQYF.

The genes are TRBV30 and TRBJ1-1; tentatively, D is TRBD1 (5 bases). The CDR3 has 13 residues. V lost 3 bases, J lost 6 bases, and 14 bases lay in between. Germline-derived CDR1 and CDR2 are GTSNPN and SVGIG (reference sequence). CDR3 in amino acids: CAWRTAPKAEAFF. For the CDR3, the DNA is TGTGCCTGGAGGACAGCCCCGAAGGCTGAAGCTTTCTTT.